Listed here are 26 T cell receptor beta chains from one sample, sequenced in a study of blood T cells in healthy people across ages. Using a J-beta primer mix together with a sample-barcoded 5' primer, a second PCR was run for roughly 6 to 11 cycles. TCRdb re-analysed the 5' RACE reads in MiXCR, keeping a single row per CDR3 protein. The sample has roughly 1.6 million distinct CDR3 sequences, roughly a third seen once. The sequenced sample was blood. The source is a woman under 40 in good health.

The V gene is TRBV30, the J gene TRBJ2-4, with D tentatively TRBD1 (5 bases). The J call is uncertain, as TRBJ2-7 better fits the DNA end. In germline, CDR1 is GTSNPN, CDR2 SVGIG (reference sequence). CDR3 length: 15 residues. The CDR3: CAWSSDSMSSYEQYF. In DNA form, the CDR3 reads TGTGCCTGGAGTTCAGACAGCATGAGCTCCTACGAGCAGTACTTC.

CDR3: CASPRGCCSMNTEAFF. The CDR3 DNA is TGTGCCAGCCCTCGGGGGTGCTGTTCGATGAACACTGAAGCTTTCTTT. This sequence joins TRBV6-5 and TRBJ1-1, with D maybe TRBD1 (5 bases). V was clipped by 8 bases and J by 0 bases, with 19 bases between them. The CDR3 sequence is 16 residues long. From germline, CDR1 is MNHEY and CDR2 SVGAGI.

By proportion, this clonotype is medium-sized. The rearrangement links TRBV18 to TRBJ2-5, with D possibly TRBD1 on 5 matching bases. The CDR3 is 12 residues long. The V gene's germline CDR1 is KGHSH and CDR2 LQKENI. Deletions cut 8 bases from V and 5 bases from J, with 12 bases between. CDR3 in DNA: TGTGCCAGCAGCCCCCCAGGGGAGACCCAGTACTTC. Residues: CASSPPGETQYF.

This chain connects TRBV7-6 to TRBJ1-2; TRBD1 agrees at 8 bases. J was trimmed by 4 bases and V by 2 bases; bases with no gene match: 12. Germline loops: CDR1 SGHVS, CDR2 FNYEAQ. CDR3 length: 17 residues. CDR3 nucleotide sequence: TGTGCCAGCAGCTTAACAGACAGGGGTCAGAACCCCTATGGCTACACCTTC. Translated: CASSLTDRGQNPYGYTF.

V is TRBV7-9 and J is TRBJ2-7, with a tentative D call TRBD1 (6 bases). Germline CDR1 SEHNR, CDR2 FQNEAQ (reference sequence). Trimming shortened V by 2 bases and J by 3 bases, and 11 bases separated the two germline ends. This CDR3 has 14 amino acids. As DNA, the CDR3 is TGTGCCAGCAGCTTACAGGGGCGCGTCTACGAGCAGTACTTC. Its protein product is CASSLQGRVYEQYF.

Ten or more counts support this clonotype. V is TRBV7-9 and J is TRBJ2-7, with no clear D. Germline-derived CDR1 and CDR2 are SEHNR and FQNEAQ (reference sequence). CDR3 length: 14 residues. With 5 bases removed from V and 3 bases from J, the gap between germline ends came to 14 bases. CDR3 sequence reads: CASSPVPRNYEQYF. Here the CDR3 DNA reads TGTGCCAGCAGCCCAGTGCCCCGAAACTACGAGCAGTACTTC.

A word on this clonotype: The junction departs from the called germline gene at one end, perhaps through a read error. V usage is TRBV10-3 and J usage is TRBJ1-1; no firm D call. The germline gives CDR1 ENHRY, CDR2 SYGVKD. The CDR3 length is 14 residues. DNA for the CDR3: TGTGCCATCAGTGAGGGAGGGATGAACACTGAAACTTTCTTT. It translates to CAISEGGMNTETFF.

This clonotype occurred a few times. The V call is TRBV11-1, the J call TRBJ2-1; tentative D call: TRBD2 (6 bases). The CDR3 runs 16 residues. Trimming removed 7 bases from V and 3 bases from J, with 19 bases in between. CDR1 is SGHAT, CDR2 FQDESV, per germline (reference sequence). The CDR3 nucleotides are TGTGCCAGCACCGGGACTCTTAATAAGGGCTACAATGAGCAGTTCTTC. This encodes CASTGTLNKGYNEQFF.

The V call is TRBV7-6, the J call TRBJ2-5, with D hard to call. Germline CDR1 and CDR2: SGHVS and FNYEAQ. The CDR3 consists of 14 residues. V lost 5 bases to trimming and J lost 5 bases, with 15 bases between them. The CDR3 here is CASSRGPGRETQYF. The CDR3 region has the DNA TGTGCCAGCAGCCGTGGTCCGGGTCGGGAGACCCAGTACTTC.

This clonotype was observed a few times. V and J are TRBV4-1 and TRBJ2-7; D not resolved. The CDR3 consists of 17 residues. Germline assignment: CDR1 MGHRA and CDR2 YSYEKL. Between the trimmed V and J ends, which lost 2 bases and 1 base, there was a span of 18 bases. CDR3 amino acids: CASSQNNFWEPSYEQYF. The CDR3 DNA reads as TGCGCCAGCAGCCAAAACAACTTTTGGGAACCATCCTACGAGCAGTACTTC.

V gene TRBV25-1 combines with J gene TRBJ2-7; D might be TRBD1 or TRBD2, each matching 5 bases. The closer fit of TRBJ2-5 to the DNA end suggests the J call may be wrong. The CDR3 is 14 residues long. CDR1 and CDR2 from the germline V gene are MGHDK and SYGVNS. The CDR3 spells CASSARDHKETQYF. The CDR3 DNA sequence: TGTGCCAGCAGTGCCCGGGACCACAAAGAGACCCAGTACTTC.

The chain has TRBV18 and TRBJ2-3; 7 nucleotides line up with TRBD1. With V trimmed by 4 bases and J by 6 bases, 4 bases remained unmatched. Germline loops: CDR1 KGHSH, CDR2 LQKENI. There are 13 residues in the CDR3. The CDR3 reads CASSLDRDDTQYF. For the CDR3, the DNA is TGTGCCAGCTCACTCGACAGGGACGATACGCAGTATTTT.

The chain uses TRBV6-1 and TRBJ1-5, with D possibly matching TRBD1 (5 bases). The CDR3 consists of 19 residues. Per the germline V gene, CDR1 is MNHNS and CDR2 is SASEGT. Trimming stripped 5 bases from V and 0 bases from J, with 23 bases between. The CDR3 here is CASSPDRGDVLPSNQPQHF. DNA of the CDR3: TGTGCCAGCAGTCCCGACCGGGGGGACGTCCTACCTAGCAATCAGCCCCAGCATTTT.

The chain has TRBV27 and TRBJ2-7; D uncertain. The CDR3 extends over 13 amino acids. CDR1 is MNHEY and CDR2 is SMNVEV in the germline V gene (reference sequence). Trimming cost V 4 bases and J 3 bases, with 10 bases left between them. The CDR3 is CASSSYTHYEQYF. The CDR3 bases are TGTGCCAGCAGTTCCTACACACACTACGAGCAGTACTTC.

A note on this clonotype: This is likely a read error, given that the CDR3 carries no conserved phenylalanine or tryptophan at its end. The DNA is omitted, as the CDR3 cannot be located on it reliably, and the CDR3 follows TCRdb's listing. The rearrangement uses TRBV29-1 and TRBJ2-5. CDR1 is SQVTM and CDR2 is ANQGSEA in the germline V gene. From its first to its last residue, the CDR3 has 14 amino acids. The CDR3 spells CSVEAEHRAETQDL.

The rearrangement links TRBV4-2 to TRBJ1-4; a weak D match, TRBD1 (5 bases). Deletions cut 2 bases from V and 5 bases from J, with 12 bases between. The CDR3 is 15 amino acids. Germline CDR1 reads LGHNA; CDR2 reads YNFKEQ. The CDR3 DNA follows: TGTGCCAGCAGCCAAATTGAGGCAGGGAATGAAAAACTGTTTTTT. Amino acids: CASSQIEAGNEKLFF.

The CDR3 region is CASSLSESGYTF. The CDR3 region has the DNA TGTGCCAGCAGCCTTTCGGAGTCCGGCTACACCTTC. The chain recombines TRBV7-9 with TRBJ1-2; D not resolved. Deletions cut 5 bases from V and 8 bases from J, with 12 bases between. The CDR3 length is 12 residues. CDR1 SEHNR and CDR2 FQNEAQ come from the germline V gene (reference sequence).

A few counts support this clonotype. The chain is built from TRBV28 and TRBJ2-1; 15 bases align to TRBD2. Germline V gene data show CDR1 as MDHEN and CDR2 as SYDVKM. The J segment lost 0 bases and the V segment lost 4 bases, leaving 13 bases of the junction unmatched. The CDR3 sequence is 21 residues long. Here the CDR3 reads CASSSLRTSGRAYDSYNEQFF. CDR3 coding DNA: TGTGCCAGCAGTTCGCTAAGGACTAGCGGGAGGGCCTATGACTCCTACAATGAGCAGTTCTTC.

This clonotype was picked up many times. The chain joins TRBV4-1 to TRBJ2-5, with D perhaps matching TRBD2 (6 bases). This CDR3 is 14 amino acids long. Per the germline V gene, CDR1 is MGHRA and CDR2 is YSYEKL. Trimming removed 5 bases from V and 3 bases from J, with 13 bases in between. The CDR3, as DNA: TGCGCCAGCAGCTGGGAGCGGGTCGAAGAGACCCAGTACTTC. It specifies CASSWERVEETQYF.

The sample holds a few counts of this clonotype. This chain joins TRBV14 and TRBJ1-1; the D is unclear. Germline loops: CDR1 SGHDN, CDR2 FVKESK. The CDR3 spans 15 residues. V lost 3 bases to trimming and J lost 0 bases, with 11 bases between them. The CDR3, as DNA: TGTGCCAGCAGCCACCTGTTCTCCGTGAACACTGAAGCTTTCTTT. As protein: CASSHLFSVNTEAFF.

The rearrangement uses TRBV4-2 and TRBJ2-1; TRBD2 matches 13 bases. J gave up 6 bases and V 1 base, and 6 bases lay outside the gene matches. The CDR3 covers 17 residues. Germline values: CDR1 LGHNA, CDR2 YNFKEQ. CDR3 nucleotides: TGTGCCAGCAGCCAAGTTGGAGGACTAGCGGGAGTCAATGAGCAGTTCTTC. It translates to CASSQVGGLAGVNEQFF.

Details on this clonotype: At one end, the junction sequence differs from germline, possibly due to a read error. The rearrangement links TRBV6-2 or TRBV6-3 to TRBJ2-4; no clear D. The DNA end is more similar to TRBJ2-7, so the J call may be wrong. Germline values: CDR1 MNHEY, CDR2 SVGEGT. The CDR3 runs to 14 residues. The CDR3 loop reads CASRDGTRSCEQYF. As DNA, the CDR3 is TGTGCCAGCAGAGACGGAACCCGATCCTGCGAGCAGTACTTC.

The chain combines TRBV18 with TRBJ2-7; D remains unclear. Looked up from germline, CDR1 is KGHSH and CDR2 is LQKENI. This CDR3 has 14 residues. V dropped 6 bases and J dropped 3 bases, with 15 bases sitting between them. This chain's CDR3 is CASSSGGGHYEQYF. The CDR3 bases are TGTGCCAGCTCGAGTGGTGGTGGGCACTACGAGCAGTACTTC.

Points on this clonotype: One end of the junction varies from germline; a read error may be responsible. This chain connects TRBV20-1 to TRBJ2-7; D remains ambiguous. The CDR3 runs to 15 residues. Germline CDR1 and CDR2: DFQATT and SNEGSKA (reference sequence). The CDR3 region has the DNA TGCAGTGCCCCCGACCCGAGAGGTATCTCCTACGGGCAGTACTTC. This sequence encodes CSAPDPRGISYGQYF.

The CDR3 coding sequence is TGTGCCTGGAGTGTGGGACAGGGTCGCGGGGGAGCTTTCTTT. Its protein product is CAWSVGQGRGGAFF. The rearrangement uses TRBV30 and TRBJ1-1; 9 bases fit TRBD1. The CDR3 has 14 residues. With V trimmed by 0 bases and J by 10 bases, 9 bases remained unmatched. The germline V gene has CDR1 GTSNPN and CDR2 SVGIG (reference sequence).

This clonotype was seen only a few times. The chain combines TRBV4-1 with TRBJ2-3, with 8 bases fitting TRBD2. V shed 4 bases, J shed 0 bases, and the junction held 9 bases outside the gene matches. CDR3 length: 17 amino acids. Per the germline V gene, CDR1 is MGHRA and CDR2 is YSYEKL. CDR3 bases: TGCGCCAGCAGCCTCACACGACTAGCGACTAGCACAGATACGCAGTATTTT. Protein: CASSLTRLATSTDTQYF.